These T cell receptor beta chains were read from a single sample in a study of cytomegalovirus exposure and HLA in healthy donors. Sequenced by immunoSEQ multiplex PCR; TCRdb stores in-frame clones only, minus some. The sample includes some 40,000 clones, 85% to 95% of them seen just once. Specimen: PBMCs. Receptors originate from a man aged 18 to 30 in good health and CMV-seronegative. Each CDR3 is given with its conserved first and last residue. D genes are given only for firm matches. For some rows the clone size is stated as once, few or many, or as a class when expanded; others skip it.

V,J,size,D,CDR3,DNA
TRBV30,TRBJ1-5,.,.,CAWSGQGGQPQHF,TGTGCCTGGAGTGGGCAGGGCGGACAGCCCCAGCATTTT
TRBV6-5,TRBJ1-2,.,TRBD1,CASRHQGVGHYGYTF,TGTGCCAGCAGGCATCAGGGGGTAGGACACTATGGCTACACCTTC
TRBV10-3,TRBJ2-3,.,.,CAISDKGADTQYF,TGTGCCATCAGTGATAAGGGGGCAGATACGCAGTATTTT
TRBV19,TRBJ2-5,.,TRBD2,CASSISVSTSGEVRETQYF,TGTGCCAGTAGTATTAGCGTAAGCACCAGCGGGGAGGTCCGAGAGACCCAGTACTTC
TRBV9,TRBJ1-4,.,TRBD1,CASSVGGGQGNEKLFF,TGTGCCAGCAGCGTAGGGGGGGGACAGGGGAACGAAAAACTGTTTTTT
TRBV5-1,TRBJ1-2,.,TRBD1,CASSQGVGGEGYTF,TGCGCCAGCAGTCAGGGGGTAGGGGGCGAAGGCTACACCTTC
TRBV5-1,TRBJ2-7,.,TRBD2,CASSLVTSGSYEQYF,TGCGCCAGCAGCTTGGTGACTAGCGGGTCCTACGAGCAGTACTTC
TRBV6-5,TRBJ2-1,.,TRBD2,CASSYGLAGLNEQFF,TGTGCCAGCAGTTACGGCCTAGCGGGGCTCAATGAGCAGTTCTTC
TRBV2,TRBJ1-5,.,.,CASSLTQPGSNQPQHF,TGTGCCAGCAGTCTGACTCAACCCGGGAGCAATCAGCCCCAGCATTTT
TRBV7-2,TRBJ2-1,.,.,CASSSWGRVGEQFF,TGTGCCAGCAGCTCGTGGGGCAGGGTTGGTGAGCAGTTCTTC
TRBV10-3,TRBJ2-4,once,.,CAISDDTRSAKNIQYF,TGTGCCATCAGTGACGATACGCGCTCAGCCAAAAACATTCAGTACTTC
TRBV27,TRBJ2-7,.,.,CASSISGAPLVQYF,TGTGCCAGCAGCATCTCAGGGGCCCCCTTAGTCCAGTACTTC
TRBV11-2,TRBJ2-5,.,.,CASSALQGEGETQYF,TGTGCCAGCAGCGCCCTACAGGGAGAGGGGGAGACCCAGTACTTC
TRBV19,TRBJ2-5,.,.,CASSIRGADWETQYF,TGTGCCAGTAGTATTCGGGGAGCGGACTGGGAGACCCAGTACTTC
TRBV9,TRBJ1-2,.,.,CASSVDMGPFYGYTF,TGTGCCAGCAGCGTAGACATGGGCCCATTCTATGGCTACACCTTC
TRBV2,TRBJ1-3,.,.,CASRTLPGQLPNTIYF,TGTGCCAGTCGGACTCTACCGGGACAACTCCCAAACACCATATATTTT
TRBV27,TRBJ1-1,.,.,CASSRGWGTEAFF,TGTGCCAGCAGCAGGGGTTGGGGCACTGAAGCTTTCTTT
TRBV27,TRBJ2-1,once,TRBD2,CASSLGLAGHYNEQFF,TGTGCCAGCAGTTTGGGACTAGCGGGGCACTACAATGAGCAGTTCTTC
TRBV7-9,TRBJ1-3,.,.,CASSEHGNTIYF,TGTGCCAGCAGCGAACACGGAAACACCATATATTTT
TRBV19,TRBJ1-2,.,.,CASSVIWQGGGYTF,TGTGCCAGTAGTGTCATCTGGCAGGGAGGCGGCTACACCTTC
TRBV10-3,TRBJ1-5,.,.,CATHHRENQPQHF,TGTGCCACCCACCACAGGGAAAATCAGCCCCAGCATTTT
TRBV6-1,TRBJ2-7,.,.,CASSSRVGGYEQYF,TGTGCCAGCAGTTCCCGAGTTGGAGGATACGAGCAGTACTTC
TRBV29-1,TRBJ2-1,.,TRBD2,CSASGGPNEQFF,TGCAGCGCGAGCGGGGGTCCCAATGAGCAGTTCTTC
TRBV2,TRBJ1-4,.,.,CASSEGGLEKLFF,TGTGCCAGCAGTGAAGGAGGATTAGAAAAACTGTTTTTT